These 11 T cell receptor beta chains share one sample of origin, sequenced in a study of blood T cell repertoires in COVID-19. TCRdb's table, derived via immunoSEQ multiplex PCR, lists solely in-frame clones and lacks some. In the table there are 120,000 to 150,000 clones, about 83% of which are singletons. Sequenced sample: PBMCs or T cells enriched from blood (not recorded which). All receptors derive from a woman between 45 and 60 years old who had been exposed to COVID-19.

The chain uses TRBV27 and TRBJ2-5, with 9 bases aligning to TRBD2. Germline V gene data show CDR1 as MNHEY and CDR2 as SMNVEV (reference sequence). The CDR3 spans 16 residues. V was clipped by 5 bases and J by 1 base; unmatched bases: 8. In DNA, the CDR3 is TGTGCCAGCAGTGGGGGGCTAGCGGGGACCCAAGAGACCCAGTACTTC. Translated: CASSGGLAGTQETQYF.

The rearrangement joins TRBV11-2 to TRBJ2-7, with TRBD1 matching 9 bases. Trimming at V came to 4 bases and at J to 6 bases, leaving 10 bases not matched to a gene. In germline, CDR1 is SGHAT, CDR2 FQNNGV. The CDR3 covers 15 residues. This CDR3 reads CASSSPGTGFIEQYF. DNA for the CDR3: TGTGCCAGCAGCTCCCCCGGGACAGGGTTCATCGAGCAGTACTTC.

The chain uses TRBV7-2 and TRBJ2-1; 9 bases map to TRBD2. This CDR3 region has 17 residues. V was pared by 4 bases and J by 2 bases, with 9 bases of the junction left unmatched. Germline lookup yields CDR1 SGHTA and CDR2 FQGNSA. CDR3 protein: CASSSPTSGDTYNEQFF. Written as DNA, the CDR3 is TGTGCCAGCAGCTCCCCGACTAGCGGAGATACCTACAATGAGCAGTTCTTC.

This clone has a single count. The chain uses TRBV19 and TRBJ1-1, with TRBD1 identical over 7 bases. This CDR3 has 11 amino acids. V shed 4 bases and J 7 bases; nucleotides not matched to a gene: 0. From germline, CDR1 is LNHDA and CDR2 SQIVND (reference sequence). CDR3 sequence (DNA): TGTGCCAGTAGTAACAGGGGTGAAGCTTTCTTT. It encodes CASSNRGEAFF.

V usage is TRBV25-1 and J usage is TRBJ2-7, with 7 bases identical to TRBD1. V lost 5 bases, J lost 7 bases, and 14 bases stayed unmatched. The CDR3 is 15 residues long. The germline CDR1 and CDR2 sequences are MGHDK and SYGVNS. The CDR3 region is CASSSPRGNLREQYF. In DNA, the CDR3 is TGTGCCAGCAGTTCCCCCAGGGGGAACTTACGGGAGCAGTACTTC.

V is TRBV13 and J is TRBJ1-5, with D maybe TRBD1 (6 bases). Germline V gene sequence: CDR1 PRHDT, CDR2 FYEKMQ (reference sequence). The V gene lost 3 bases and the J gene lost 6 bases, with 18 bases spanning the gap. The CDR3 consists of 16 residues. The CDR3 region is CASSFGGRGIGQPQHF. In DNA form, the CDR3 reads TGTGCCAGCAGCTTCGGAGGAAGGGGGATCGGTCAGCCCCAGCATTTT.

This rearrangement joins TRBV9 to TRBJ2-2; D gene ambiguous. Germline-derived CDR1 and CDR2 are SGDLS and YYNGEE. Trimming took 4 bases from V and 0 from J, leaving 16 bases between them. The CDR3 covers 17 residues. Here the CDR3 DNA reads TGTGCCAGCAGCCCCCTGGCGAGGTCGGCGAACACCGGGGAGCTGTTTTTT. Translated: CASSPLARSANTGELFF.

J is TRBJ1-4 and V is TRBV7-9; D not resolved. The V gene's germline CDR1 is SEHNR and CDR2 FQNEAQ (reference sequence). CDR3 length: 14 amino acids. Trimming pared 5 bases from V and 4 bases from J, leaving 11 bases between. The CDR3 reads CASSTGSYNEKLFF. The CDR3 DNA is TGTGCCAGCAGCACCGGGAGCTATAATGAAAAACTGTTTTTT. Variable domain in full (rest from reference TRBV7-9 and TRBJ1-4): DTGVSQNPRHKITKRGQNVTFRCDPISEHNRLYWYRQTLGQGPEFLTYFQNEAQLEKSRLLSDRFSAERPKGSFSTLEIQRTEQGDSAMYLCASSTGSYNEKLFFGSGTQLSVL.

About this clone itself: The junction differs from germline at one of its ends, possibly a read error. The CDR3 nucleotides are TGTGCCAGCTCACCAAAGGCGGCGACGGGATTCTCCTTC. This sequence encodes CASSPKAATGFSF. V and J are TRBV18 and TRBJ1-2; D not resolved. CDR1 and CDR2 from the germline V gene are KGHSH and LQKENI. CDR3 length equals 13 residues. Together with reference TRBV18 and TRBJ1-2, the CDR3 gives the full variable domain: NAGVMQNPRHLVRRRGQEARLRCSPMKGHSHVYWYRQLPEEGLKFMVYLQKENIIDESGMPKERFSAEFPKEGPSILRIQQVVRGDSAAYFCASSPKAATGFSFGSGTRLTVV.

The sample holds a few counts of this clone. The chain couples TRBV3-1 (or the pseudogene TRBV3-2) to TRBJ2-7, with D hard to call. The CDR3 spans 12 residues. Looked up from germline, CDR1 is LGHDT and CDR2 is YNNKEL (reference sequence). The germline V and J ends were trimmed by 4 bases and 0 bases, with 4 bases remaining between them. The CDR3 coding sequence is TGTGCCAGCAGCCGTAGCTCCTACGAGCAGTACTTC. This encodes CASSRSSYEQYF.

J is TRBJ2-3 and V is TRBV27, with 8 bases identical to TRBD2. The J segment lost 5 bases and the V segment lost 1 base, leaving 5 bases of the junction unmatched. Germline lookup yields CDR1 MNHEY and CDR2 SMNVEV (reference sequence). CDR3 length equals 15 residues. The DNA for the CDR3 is TGTGCCAGCAGTTTATTGAAGCTAGCGGGAGATACGCAGTATTTT. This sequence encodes CASSLLKLAGDTQYF.